This T cell receptor beta chain was identified in a study of T-cell reconstitution after alpha-beta-depleted transplantation in children. This CDR3 is 15 amino acids long. Germline V gene data show CDR1 as SSHAT and CDR2 as FNYEAQ (reference sequence). V shed 2 bases, J shed 4 bases, and the junction held 5 bases outside the gene matches. This clonotype was seen more than once but under ten times. Library preparation (for TCRbeta) was performed with unique molecular identifiers. In TCRdb, the PCR reads were re-called with MiXCR into one record per CDR3 protein. This sample has around 230,000 distinct CDR3 sequences, with around a sixth found just once.

The sequence was collected from a male patient aged 2-15 years who had a stem cell transplant for acute lymphoblastic leukemia, so the T cells may come from the graft donor. The starting material was PBMCs, mostly from graft donor cells, obtained 360 days after TCRalphabeta/CD19-depleted stem cell transplant. J is TRBJ2-1 and V is TRBV7-7, with 7 bases that match TRBD2. The CDR3, as DNA: TGTGCCAGCAGCTTATGGCTAGCGGCGTACAATGAGCAGTTCTTC. Translated: CASSLWLAAYNEQFF.